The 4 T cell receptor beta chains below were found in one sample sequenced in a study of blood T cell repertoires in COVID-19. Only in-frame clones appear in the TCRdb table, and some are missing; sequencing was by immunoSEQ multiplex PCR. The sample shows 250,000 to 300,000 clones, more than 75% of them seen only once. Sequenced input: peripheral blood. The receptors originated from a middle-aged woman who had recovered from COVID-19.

DNA for the CDR3: TGTGCCACCCCTACAGGGGTGTACGAGCAGTACGTC. Its translation: CATPTGVYEQYV. The genes are TRBV24-1 and TRBJ2-7; the match to TRBD1 covers 7 bases. The CDR3 is 12 amino acids. Trimming removed 9 bases from V and 4 bases from J; junction bases left unmatched: 5. Germline V gives CDR1 KGHDR, CDR2 SFDVKD.

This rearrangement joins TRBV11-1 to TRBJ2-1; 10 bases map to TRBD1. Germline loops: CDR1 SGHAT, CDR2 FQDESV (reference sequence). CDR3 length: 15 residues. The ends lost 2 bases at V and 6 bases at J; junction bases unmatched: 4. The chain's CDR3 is CASSLSGQGLNEQFF. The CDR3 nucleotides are TGTGCCAGCAGCTTATCGGGACAGGGGCTCAATGAGCAGTTCTTC.

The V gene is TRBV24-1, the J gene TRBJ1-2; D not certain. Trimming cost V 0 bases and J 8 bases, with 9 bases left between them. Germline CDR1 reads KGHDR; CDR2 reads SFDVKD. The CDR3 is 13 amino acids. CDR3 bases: TGTGCCACCAGTGATTTGGGTGGTCGGGGCTACACCTTC. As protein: CATSDLGGRGYTF.

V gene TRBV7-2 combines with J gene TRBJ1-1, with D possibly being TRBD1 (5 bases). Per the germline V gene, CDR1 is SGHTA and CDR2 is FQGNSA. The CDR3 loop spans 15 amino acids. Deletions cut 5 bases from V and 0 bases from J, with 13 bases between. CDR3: CASSPMTVMNTEAFF. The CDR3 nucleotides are TGTGCCAGCAGCCCGATGACAGTCATGAACACTGAAGCTTTCTTT.